The 20 T cell receptor beta chains presented below share a single source sample, sequenced in a study of T cell responses to AZD1222 COVID-19 vaccine (dated by TCRdb to the early 2020s). The library was generated by the immunoSEQ multiplex PCR assay. Drawn from immuneACCESS, this table holds only the in-frame rearrangements with V and J called that TCRdb kept. Clones are partly lost; checked studies trace under half to an unresolved V gene and leave the rest unexplained. The sample table records 90,000 to 150,000 clones; approximately 90% of these occur just once. The ten largest account for about 7.1% of the sample. Interpreted using the paper, the time point label stands for: about 28 days (+/-7) after the second vaccine dose. The sample here was peripheral blood, taken 28 days after the second AZD1222 dose. All receptors come from an adult who received the AZD1222 COVID-19 vaccine.

This clone was observed a handful of times. The V call is TRBV7-8, the J call TRBJ1-3; D gene ambiguous. Trimming took 5 bases from V and 0 from J, leaving 14 bases between them. The CDR3 runs to 16 residues. CDR1 is SGHVS and CDR2 is FQNEAQ in the germline V gene. CDR3 nucleotide sequence: TGTGCCAGCAGCGCCCGGACGGATCCCTCTGGAAACACCATATATTTT. It yields the protein CASSARTDPSGNTIYF. The variable domain in full, with the rest retrieved from reference TRBV7-8 and TRBJ1-3, is GAGVSQSPRYKVAKRGQDVALRCDPISGHVSLFWYQQALGQGPEFLTYFQNEAQLDKSGLPSDRFFAERPEGSVSTLKIQRTQQEDSAVYLCASSARTDPSGNTIYFGEGSWLTVV.

The genes are TRBV25-1 and TRBJ2-3; D is undetermined. V lost 8 bases, J lost 4 bases, and 13 bases lay in between. The CDR3 extends over 13 amino acids. In germline, CDR1 is MGHDK, CDR2 SYGVNS. This CDR3 reads CASSPGVADTQYF. The CDR3 coding sequence is TGTGCCAGCTCCCCGGGTGTGGCAGATACGCAGTATTTT.

V is TRBV19 and J is TRBJ2-6; D not certain. From germline, CDR1 is LNHDA and CDR2 SQIVND (reference sequence). Trimming cost V 6 bases and J 1 base, with 4 bases left between them. This CDR3 region has 13 residues. CDR3 residues: CASRSSGANVLTF. The CDR3 DNA reads as TGTGCCAGTAGATCATCTGGGGCCAACGTCCTGACTTTC. The full variable domain, completed using reference TRBV19 and TRBJ2-6, is DGGITQSPKYLFRKEGQNVTLSCEQNLNHDAMYWYRQDPGQGLRLIYYSQIVNDFQKGDIAEGYSVSREKKESFPLTVTSAQKNPTAFYLCASRSSGANVLTFGAGSRLTVL.

The rearrangement joins TRBV2 to TRBJ2-2; maybe TRBD1 (6 bases). Germline-derived CDR1 and CDR2 are SNHLY and FYNNEI. This CDR3 region has 14 residues. V was pared by 3 bases and J by 4 bases, with 9 bases between. This chain's CDR3 is CASSDRGFTGELFF. CDR3 nucleotide sequence: TGTGCCAGCAGTGACAGGGGATTCACCGGGGAGCTGTTTTTT.

This CDR3 is CASSSAGTGGREQYF. CDR3 nucleotides: TGTGCCAGTAGTTCAGCCGGGACAGGGGGGCGCGAGCAGTACTTC. This sequence joins TRBV19 and TRBJ2-7, with TRBD1 identical over 11 bases. V shed 5 bases and J 6 bases; nucleotides not matched to a gene: 9. From germline, CDR1 is LNHDA and CDR2 SQIVND (reference sequence). The CDR3 extends over 15 amino acids.

The chain combines TRBV4-3 with TRBJ2-1; D unclear. The CDR3 contains 15 residues. Deletions cut 0 bases from V and 0 bases from J, with 6 bases between. The germline V gene encodes CDR1 LGHNA and CDR2 YSLEER. CDR3 DNA: TGCGCCAGCAGCCAAGAGCCGAGCTCCTACAATGAGCAGTTCTTC. Protein sequence: CASSQEPSSYNEQFF.

In this sample, this clone turned up once. This chain joins TRBV4-1 and TRBJ2-2; D is unresolved. The CDR3 contains 15 residues. CDR1 is MGHRA and CDR2 is YSYEKL in the germline V gene. V was trimmed by 2 bases and J by 1 base, leaving 8 bases between them. The DNA for the CDR3 is TGCGCCAGCAGCCAACCCGTCAAGAACACCGGGGAGCTGTTTTTT. Translation gives CASSQPVKNTGELFF.

This rearrangement joins TRBV2 to TRBJ2-1; 9 nucleotides align to TRBD2. Germline CDR1 SNHLY, CDR2 FYNNEI. The CDR3 spans 15 residues. V was pared by 4 bases and J by 4 bases, with 5 bases of the junction left unmatched. This CDR3 is CASSGRAGGYNEQFF. The CDR3 bases are TGTGCCAGCAGTGGGAGAGCGGGGGGTTACAATGAGCAGTTCTTC.

This chain connects TRBV5-6 to TRBJ2-7, with a tentative D call TRBD2 (6 bases). CDR3 size: 15 residues. Per the germline V gene, CDR1 is SGHDT and CDR2 is YYEEEE. The V end lost 4 bases, the J end lost 1 base, and 15 bases lay between the germline ends. The CDR3 region is CASSLWGVRSYEQYF. The CDR3 nucleotides are TGTGCCAGCAGCCTTTGGGGGGTACGGTCCTACGAGCAGTACTTC.

The chain has TRBV2 and TRBJ2-2; 9 bases are a match to TRBD1. With V trimmed by 8 bases and J by 5 bases, 6 bases remained unmatched. This CDR3 is 14 amino acids long. Germline CDR1 is SNHLY and CDR2 is FYNNEI. The CDR3 spells CASGDRDKTGELFF. The CDR3 nucleotides read TGTGCCAGCGGGGACAGGGATAAGACCGGGGAGCTGTTTTTT.

V gene TRBV28 combines with J gene TRBJ2-3, with D maybe TRBD1 (5 bases). The CDR3 totals 12 residues. V shed 7 bases and J shed 4 bases, with 9 bases lying between them. The germline CDR1 and CDR2 sequences are MDHEN and SYDVKM. CDR3 residues: CASKIRADTQYF. The CDR3 DNA reads TGTGCCAGCAAAATCAGGGCAGATACGCAGTATTTT.

The gene calls are TRBV2 and TRBJ1-4; possibly TRBD1 for D (6 bases). The ends were cut back, 6 bases at V and 6 bases at J, with 26 bases in the middle. The length of the CDR3 is 18 residues. Germline V gene sequence: CDR1 SNHLY, CDR2 FYNNEI. In nucleotides, the CDR3 is TGTGCCAGCAGGGTCGGGACAACTGGGACGGCGATCGATGAAAAACTGTTTTTT. Translated, it gives CASRVGTTGTAIDEKLFF.

This clone was observed a single time. The V gene is TRBV6-1, the J gene TRBJ1-2; possible D gene TRBD1, 6 bases. From germline, CDR1 is MNHNS and CDR2 SASEGT. The CDR3 covers 13 residues. V was cut by 7 bases and J by 5 bases, with 14 bases left in between. The CDR3 DNA reads TGTGCCAGCACCGAGGGGGATTGGTATGGCTACACCTTC. Protein sequence: CASTEGDWYGYTF.

This chain uses TRBV11-3 with TRBJ1-2; possible D gene TRBD1, 6 bases. Germline lookup yields CDR1 SGHNT and CDR2 YENEEA. This CDR3 spans 13 amino acids. Trimming removed 1 base from V and 4 bases from J, with 7 bases in between. CDR3 amino acids: CASSLGGAYGYTF. CDR3 DNA sequence: TGTGCCAGCAGCTTAGGGGGGGCCTATGGCTACACCTTC. The full variable domain, in which reference TRBV11-3 and TRBJ1-2 provide the parts outside the CDR3, is EAGVVQSPRYKIIEKKQPVAFWCNPISGHNTLYWYLQNLGQGPELLIRYENEEAVDDSQLPKDRFSAERLKGVDSTLKIQPAELGDSAVYLCASSLGGAYGYTFGSGTRLTVV.

The V gene is TRBV2, the J gene TRBJ2-1; TRBD1 matches 11 bases. The CDR3 consists of 13 residues. With 6 bases clipped from V and 10 bases from J, the junction kept 5 bases outside the gene matches. Germline V CDR1 and CDR2: SNHLY, FYNNEI. CDR3 in amino acids: CASSRDRGVEQFF. CDR3 sequence (DNA): TGTGCCAGCAGCCGGGACAGGGGGGTCGAGCAGTTCTTC.

The gene calls are TRBV11-2 and TRBJ2-5, with 10 nucleotides matching TRBD1. The CDR3 consists of 15 residues. Germline CDR1 reads SGHAT; CDR2 reads FQNNGV. Unmatched junction bases numbered 8, after V lost 5 bases and J lost 5 bases. The CDR3 coding sequence is TGTGCCAGCAGCAAACCCGGGACAGGGGATGAGACCCAGTACTTC. Its translation: CASSKPGTGDETQYF.

The rearrangement uses TRBV19 and TRBJ2-3; 8 nucleotides align to TRBD2. CDR1 is LNHDA, CDR2 SQIVND, per germline (reference sequence). The CDR3 runs 18 residues. Trimming removed 4 bases from V and 2 bases from J; junction bases left unmatched: 14. CDR3 in amino acids: CASSTSPPTGGFTDTQYF. In nucleotides, the CDR3 is TGTGCCAGTAGTACAAGTCCCCCGACGGGGGGGTTCACAGATACGCAGTATTTT.

The V call is TRBV5-8, the J call TRBJ1-5; D not resolved. The CDR3 has 13 residues. CDR1 SGHTS and CDR2 YDEGEE come from the germline V gene. The V and J ends lost 0 bases and 6 bases respectively, with 7 bases between them. The CDR3, as DNA: TGTGCCAGCAGCTTGGTGGTCATTCAGCCCCAGCATTTT. Encoded protein: CASSLVVIQPQHF. Looking up the rest from reference TRBV5-8 and TRBJ1-5 gives the full variable domain: EAGVTQSPTHLIKTRGQQATLRCSPISGHTSVYWYQQALGLGLQFLLWYDEGEERNRGNFPPRFSGRQFPNYSSELNVNALELEDSALYLCASSLVVIQPQHFGDGTRLSIL.

The genes are TRBV11-3 and TRBJ2-1, with 12 bases aligning to TRBD1. Trimming took 0 bases from V and 5 from J; bases not matched to a gene: 5. The CDR3 runs 17 residues. In germline, CDR1 is SGHNT, CDR2 YENEEA. The CDR3 sequence: CASSLDRDRGRHNEQFF. DNA for the CDR3: TGTGCCAGCAGCTTAGATAGGGACAGGGGGCGTCACAATGAGCAGTTCTTC.

This clone was detected a few times. The genes are TRBV24-1 and TRBJ2-1; 8 bases fit TRBD2. The V segment lost 4 bases and the J segment 4 bases; nucleotides outside the gene matches: 8. Germline CDR1 and CDR2: KGHDR and SFDVKD. This CDR3 region has 16 residues. The CDR3 is CATSEDSGAVYNEQFF. The CDR3 DNA reads TGTGCCACCAGTGAAGATAGCGGGGCAGTTTACAATGAGCAGTTCTTC.